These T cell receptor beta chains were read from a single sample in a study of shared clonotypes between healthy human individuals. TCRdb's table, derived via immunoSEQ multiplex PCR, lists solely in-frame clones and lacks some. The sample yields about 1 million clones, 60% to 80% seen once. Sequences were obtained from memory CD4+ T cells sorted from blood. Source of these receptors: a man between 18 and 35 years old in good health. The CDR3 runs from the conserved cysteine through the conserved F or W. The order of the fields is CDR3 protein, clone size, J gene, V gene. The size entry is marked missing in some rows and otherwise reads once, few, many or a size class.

CASSVDLRYEQFF	few	TRBJ2-1	TRBV19
CALRETVTYEQYF	-	TRBJ2-7	TRBV2
CASSRQQGEQYF	-	TRBJ2-7	TRBV19
CASKGGGRSYNEQFF	few	TRBJ2-1	TRBV19
CASTPRQGASFEQFF	-	TRBJ2-1	TRBV7-2
CASSVLSGAFF	-	TRBJ1-1	TRBV6-6
CASRDSLMNTEAFF	-	TRBJ1-1	TRBV6-5
CASSPANLAGGGNEQFF	-	TRBJ2-1	TRBV18
CASTALRDNNSPLHF	-	TRBJ1-6	TRBV2
CASSEGRDRPYQPQHF	-	TRBJ1-5	TRBV2
CASSRPTGGLYEQYF	once	TRBJ2-7	TRBV27
CASSYQTVPYEQYF	-	TRBJ2-7	TRBV5-4
CAWSVGGSSYNEQFF	-	TRBJ2-1	TRBV30
CASSLDGRTEAFF	-	TRBJ1-1	TRBV7-3
CASRQFSTDTQYF	few	TRBJ2-3	TRBV2
CASSLDSWAEKLFF	-	TRBJ1-4	TRBV2
CASSLDPLGRTNTGELFF	-	TRBJ2-2	TRBV11-2
CAISAGSNYGYTF	-	TRBJ1-2	TRBV10-3
CASSDGSYGYTF	-	TRBJ1-2	TRBV6-1
CASSENRVIREQFF	-	TRBJ2-1	TRBV7-2
CASSPLAGGREFF	-	TRBJ2-1	TRBV27
CASSIGDRGYEQYF	-	TRBJ2-7	TRBV7-2
CASSPGGGNEQFF	-	TRBJ2-1	TRBV18
CASADLKGAYGYTF	once	TRBJ1-2	TRBV5-1
CASSLGQGVRGYTF	once	TRBJ1-2	TRBV5-4
CASSRDSLWQFF	-	TRBJ2-1	TRBV5-4
CASSYLGTGEQYF	-	TRBJ2-7	TRBV6-5
CASVLGGVNTGELFF	-	TRBJ2-2	TRBV12-5
CASSRQGTQPQHF	-	TRBJ1-5	TRBV7-8
CASSRQAGTSGVWELFF	-	TRBJ2-2	TRBV5-1
CASSYMEGGQPQHF	-	TRBJ1-5	TRBV6-6
CASGPGGAGSYEQYF	-	TRBJ2-7	TRBV28
CASGSQLAAEQYF	-	TRBJ2-7	TRBV7-7
CASSDPRDRFYEQYF	-	TRBJ2-7	TRBV28
CASSPGTGVGANVLTF	few	TRBJ2-6	TRBV10-1
CASSPLRGNNERFF	-	TRBJ2-1	TRBV18
CASSLLSGSYNSPLHF	-	TRBJ1-6	TRBV5-5
CASSRQGDGYTF	-	TRBJ1-2	TRBV19
CASRHQTGVGNQPQHF	-	TRBJ1-5	TRBV2
CAWSLAGKGSGYTF	-	TRBJ1-2	TRBV30
CATGPDTQYF	-	TRBJ2-3	TRBV2
CASSEEGGYSPLHF	few	TRBJ1-6	TRBV10-2
CASSLAGGLYGYTF	-	TRBJ1-2	TRBV7-2
CASSFGGQGRGSYEQYF	-	TRBJ2-7	TRBV7-9
CASSPGLLNTEAFF	-	TRBJ1-1	TRBV6-6
CAAAGRGGPSNEQFF	-	TRBJ2-1	TRBV10-3
CASSEVTVTNEKLFF	-	TRBJ1-4	TRBV25-1
CASTGYYHSTGELFF	few	TRBJ2-2	TRBV28
CASSRVNNEQFF	-	TRBJ2-1	TRBV5-6
CASRIGQLAKNIQYF	few	TRBJ2-4	TRBV2
CASSADRSSYNEQFF	-	TRBJ2-1	TRBV7-8
CASSRGGSTYEQYF	-	TRBJ2-7	TRBV6-5
CAPKGGQPQHF	few	TRBJ1-5	TRBV10-3
CASRPYELTGELFF	few	TRBJ2-2	TRBV19
CASSGRQGKAYEQYF	-	TRBJ2-7	TRBV5-8
CASSQDPQGQETQYF	-	TRBJ2-5	TRBV4-3